The T cell receptor beta chain described here comes from a study of T cell changes during pregnancy in multiple sclerosis. Assay used: immunoSEQ multiplex PCR; TCRdb lists only in-frame clones, some missing. The sample carries 70,000 to 95,000 clones, 85% to 95% recorded once. This CDR3 is built from 14 residues. Germline CDR1 reads MGHDK; CDR2 reads SYGVNS. Deletions cut 4 bases from V and 6 bases from J, with 16 bases between. The specimen comprised peripheral blood, sampled in the first trimester of pregnancy. This chain uses TRBV25-1 with TRBJ2-7; D uncertain. This TCR came from a female donor with multiple sclerosis, enrolled in a pregnancy study. The CDR3 is CASSGPTESGEQYF. Written as DNA, the CDR3 is TGTGCCAGCAGTGGCCCGACGGAGTCGGGCGAGCAGTACTTC.